This T cell receptor (beta chain) was captured in a study of shared clonotypes between healthy human individuals. Study-level results: When naive CD4 clonotypes were compared across a few donors, about 4.8% were shared. The study drew on few donors, limiting represented genetic and exposure-history diversity.

This clone was counted only a few times. Antigen: not known. Sequenced by immunoSEQ multiplex PCR; TCRdb stores in-frame clones only, minus some. The data show roughly 700,000 clones, roughly 70% seen once. The CDR3 extends over 15 amino acids. J gave up 2 bases and V 6 bases, and 6 bases lay outside the gene matches. The germline V gene has CDR1 MDHEN and CDR2 SYDVKM. The clonotype originates from a woman aged 25 to 45 in good health. The chain links TRBV28 to TRBJ2-2; 7 bases are a match to TRBD1. The sample comprised memory CD4+ T cells sorted from blood. Documented subset: CD45RA-negative fraction. The CDR3 DNA follows: TGTGCCAGCAGCATCGACAGGGTAAACACCGGGGAGCTGTTTTTT. Encoded protein: CASSIDRVNTGELFF.